The rows below give T cell receptor beta chains drawn from one sample of a study of cytomegalovirus exposure and HLA in healthy donors. The assay was immunoSEQ multiplex PCR, and TCRdb's table has in-frame clones only and misses some. The table has around 120,000 clones, roughly 63% seen once. The source material was PBMCs. Receptors originate from a man aged 25-40 years in good health and CMV-seropositive. The CDR3 runs from the conserved cysteine through the conserved F or W. Fields, in order: V gene, clone size, J gene, D gene, CDR3 protein, CDR3 DNA. D genes are given only for firm matches. Some rows have no size entry. The others give once, few or many, or a class for an expanded clone.

v_call: TRBV15; clone_size: NA; j_call: TRBJ2-3; d_call: TRBD2; cdr3_aa: CATSREIGGRAWTDTQYF; cdr3_nt: TGTGCCACCAGCAGAGAGATTGGCGGGAGGGCCTGGACAGATACGCAGTATTTT
v_call: TRBV10-3; clone_size: NA; j_call: TRBJ2-3; d_call: TRBD2; cdr3_aa: CAISPGLATDTQYF; cdr3_nt: TGTGCCATCAGTCCAGGACTAGCCACAGATACGCAGTATTTT
v_call: TRBV5-6; clone_size: NA; j_call: TRBJ2-1; d_call: NA; cdr3_aa: CASSSPFTGFPGTNEQFF; cdr3_nt: TGTGCCAGCAGTTCTCCCTTCACAGGGTTCCCAGGTACAAATGAGCAGTTCTTC
v_call: TRBV19; clone_size: NA; j_call: TRBJ2-7; d_call: TRBD2; cdr3_aa: CASSRGLAGPYEQYF; cdr3_nt: TGTGCCAGTAGTAGGGGACTAGCGGGTCCCTACGAGCAGTACTTC
v_call: TRBV5-1; clone_size: NA; j_call: TRBJ1-4; d_call: NA; cdr3_aa: CASSLDGSPPGFF; cdr3_nt: TGCGCCAGCAGCTTGGACGGTTCACCCCCCGGGTTTTTT
v_call: TRBV15; clone_size: NA; j_call: TRBJ1-5; d_call: NA; cdr3_aa: CATSRAGEGNQPQHF; cdr3_nt: TGTGCCACCAGCAGAGCAGGTGAAGGCAATCAGCCCCAGCATTTT
v_call: TRBV10-3; clone_size: medium-sized; j_call: TRBJ2-2; d_call: TRBD1; cdr3_aa: CATKTGEEDTGELFF; cdr3_nt: TGTGCCACCAAGACAGGGGAGGAGGACACCGGGGAGCTGTTTTTT
v_call: TRBV11-2; clone_size: NA; j_call: TRBJ2-3; d_call: TRBD1; cdr3_aa: CASGGTGGADTQYF; cdr3_nt: TGTGCCAGCGGGGGGACAGGGGGCGCAGATACGCAGTATTTT
v_call: TRBV19; clone_size: NA; j_call: TRBJ2-2; d_call: NA; cdr3_aa: CASSAPQRGYTGELFF; cdr3_nt: TGTGCCAGTAGTGCTCCCCAAAGAGGGTACACCGGGGAGCTGTTTTTT
v_call: TRBV19; clone_size: NA; j_call: TRBJ2-1; d_call: TRBD2; cdr3_aa: CASSIFAGEGYNEQFF; cdr3_nt: TGTGCCAGTAGTATCTTTGCGGGAGAAGGCTACAATGAGCAGTTCTTC
v_call: TRBV9; clone_size: NA; j_call: TRBJ1-2; d_call: NA; cdr3_aa: CASSVAIPGHSNYGYTF; cdr3_nt: TGTGCCAGCAGCGTAGCCATACCGGGACACAGTAACTATGGCTACACCTTC
v_call: TRBV7-2; clone_size: once; j_call: TRBJ2-7; d_call: NA; cdr3_aa: CASSLEPRYEQYF; cdr3_nt: TGTGCCAGCAGCTTAGAGCCCCGCTACGAGCAGTACTTC
v_call: TRBV7-8; clone_size: NA; j_call: TRBJ1-2; d_call: TRBD1; cdr3_aa: CASTSLTGTNYGYTF; cdr3_nt: TGTGCCAGCACCTCCCTGACAGGGACTAACTATGGCTACACCTTC
v_call: TRBV5-6; clone_size: NA; j_call: TRBJ2-5; d_call: NA; cdr3_aa: CASSLGRQETQYF; cdr3_nt: TGTGCCAGCAGCTTGGGTAGACAAGAGACCCAGTACTTC
v_call: TRBV29-1; clone_size: NA; j_call: TRBJ2-3; d_call: NA; cdr3_aa: CSVDSGSSTDTQYF; cdr3_nt: TGCAGCGTTGATTCTGGGAGTAGCACAGATACGCAGTATTTT
v_call: TRBV7-2; clone_size: NA; j_call: TRBJ2-3; d_call: NA; cdr3_aa: CASSPHAQGADTQYF; cdr3_nt: TGTGCCAGCAGCCCACATGCACAGGGAGCAGATACGCAGTATTTT
v_call: TRBV28; clone_size: once; j_call: TRBJ2-6; d_call: NA; cdr3_aa: CASSLPLSGANVLTF; cdr3_nt: TGTGCCAGCAGTTTACCCCTCTCTGGGGCCAACGTCCTGACTTTC
v_call: TRBV5-6; clone_size: NA; j_call: TRBJ2-5; d_call: NA; cdr3_aa: CASSQISGGPGETQYF; cdr3_nt: TGTGCCAGCAGCCAGATTTCCGGGGGGCCAGGGGAGACCCAGTACTTC
v_call: TRBV18; clone_size: NA; j_call: TRBJ2-7; d_call: NA; cdr3_aa: CASSPFAGTHEQYF; cdr3_nt: TGTGCCAGCTCACCATTCGCAGGGACTCACGAGCAGTACTTC
v_call: TRBV6-5; clone_size: NA; j_call: TRBJ2-1; d_call: TRBD2; cdr3_aa: CASSYGLAGWDEQFF; cdr3_nt: TGTGCCAGCAGTTATGGTTTAGCGGGATGGGATGAGCAGTTCTTC
v_call: TRBV7-3; clone_size: NA; j_call: TRBJ2-2; d_call: NA; cdr3_aa: CASSLTLNTGELFF; cdr3_nt: TGTGCCAGCAGCTTAACCCTGAACACCGGGGAGCTGTTTTTT
v_call: TRBV21-1; clone_size: NA; j_call: TRBJ1-5; d_call: NA; cdr3_aa: CASSKSGPRQPQHF; cdr3_nt: TGTGCCAGCAGCAAATCAGGGCCCCGTCAGCCCCAGCATTTT
v_call: TRBV9; clone_size: NA; j_call: TRBJ1-1; d_call: NA; cdr3_aa: CASSPAGGRTEAFF; cdr3_nt: TGTGCCAGCAGCCCGGCGGGGGGAAGGACTGAAGCTTTCTTT
v_call: TRBV4-2; clone_size: NA; j_call: TRBJ2-1; d_call: NA; cdr3_aa: CASSTNGGEQFF; cdr3_nt: TGTGCCAGCAGCACAAACGGGGGTGAGCAGTTCTTC
v_call: TRBV28; clone_size: NA; j_call: TRBJ2-2; d_call: NA; cdr3_aa: CASSHFRPGTNTGELFF; cdr3_nt: TGTGCCAGCAGCCACTTCCGGCCGGGAACGAACACCGGGGAGCTGTTTTTT
v_call: TRBV4-1; clone_size: NA; j_call: TRBJ2-1; d_call: NA; cdr3_aa: CASSQATGFLNEQFF; cdr3_nt: TGCGCCAGCAGCCAAGCTACAGGGTTTCTGAATGAGCAGTTCTTC
v_call: TRBV25-1; clone_size: NA; j_call: TRBJ2-7; d_call: TRBD2; cdr3_aa: CASSPGLAGAYEQYF; cdr3_nt: TGTGCCAGCAGTCCTGGACTAGCGGGGGCCTACGAGCAGTACTTC
v_call: TRBV30; clone_size: few; j_call: TRBJ1-2; d_call: NA; cdr3_aa: CAWTTGWDGYTF; cdr3_nt: TGTGCCTGGACCACAGGGTGGGATGGCTACACCTTC
v_call: TRBV5-1; clone_size: NA; j_call: TRBJ2-1; d_call: TRBD2; cdr3_aa: CASSPIAGPYNEQFF; cdr3_nt: TGCGCCAGCAGCCCTATAGCGGGCCCCTACAATGAGCAGTTCTTC
v_call: TRBV27; clone_size: NA; j_call: TRBJ2-7; d_call: TRBD2; cdr3_aa: CASSFGGGGRAGEQYF; cdr3_nt: TGTGCCAGCAGTTTTGGTGGAGGCGGGAGGGCAGGCGAGCAGTACTTC
v_call: TRBV7-9; clone_size: NA; j_call: TRBJ2-1; d_call: TRBD2; cdr3_aa: CSSSFVQGLAYNEQFF; cdr3_nt: TGTTCCAGCAGCTTCGTCCAGGGACTAGCGTACAATGAGCAGTTCTTC
v_call: TRBV5-1; clone_size: NA; j_call: TRBJ1-1; d_call: NA; cdr3_aa: CASSLGTMNTEAFF; cdr3_nt: TGCGCCAGCAGCCTGGGGACAATGAACACTGAAGCTTTCTTT
v_call: TRBV4-3; clone_size: NA; j_call: TRBJ2-7; d_call: TRBD2; cdr3_aa: CASSQDRHGRLYYEQYF; cdr3_nt: TGCGCCAGCAGCCAAGATCGACACGGGAGGCTTTACTACGAGCAGTACTTC
v_call: TRBV5-4; clone_size: NA; j_call: TRBJ2-1; d_call: TRBD2; cdr3_aa: CASSFRLAGDLYNEQFF; cdr3_nt: TGTGCCAGCAGCTTCCGACTAGCGGGAGACCTTTACAATGAGCAGTTCTTC
v_call: TRBV2; clone_size: NA; j_call: TRBJ1-2; d_call: NA; cdr3_aa: CASSDRGAGYGYTF; cdr3_nt: TGTGCCAGCAGTGATCGGGGGGCCGGCTATGGCTACACCTTC
v_call: TRBV7-9; clone_size: NA; j_call: TRBJ1-2; d_call: NA; cdr3_aa: CASSAAPGRATYGYTF; cdr3_nt: TGTGCCAGCAGCGCCGCCCCTGGCAGGGCCACCTATGGCTACACCTTC
v_call: TRBV19; clone_size: NA; j_call: TRBJ1-5; d_call: NA; cdr3_aa: CASTASRGADQPQHF; cdr3_nt: TGTGCCAGTACCGCGAGTCGGGGGGCCGATCAGCCCCAGCATTTT
v_call: TRBV6-6; clone_size: NA; j_call: TRBJ2-7; d_call: NA; cdr3_aa: CASSLEAVGEQYF; cdr3_nt: TGTGCCAGCAGCCTTGAGGCGGTAGGCGAGCAGTACTTC
v_call: TRBV5-6; clone_size: NA; j_call: TRBJ1-2; d_call: NA; cdr3_aa: CASSPRVASGYTF; cdr3_nt: TGTGCCAGCAGCCCGAGGGTGGCGAGTGGCTACACCTTC
v_call: TRBV7-2; clone_size: NA; j_call: TRBJ1-3; d_call: TRBD1; cdr3_aa: CASSLEPGGSGNTIYF; cdr3_nt: TGTGCCAGCAGCTTAGAGCCAGGGGGCTCAGGAAACACCATATATTTT
v_call: TRBV6-6; clone_size: NA; j_call: TRBJ1-1; d_call: TRBD1; cdr3_aa: CASSYSTGEMDTEAFF; cdr3_nt: TGTGCCAGCAGTTACAGTACAGGGGAAATGGACACTGAAGCTTTCTTT
v_call: TRBV7-9; clone_size: NA; j_call: TRBJ2-1; d_call: TRBD2; cdr3_aa: CASSSGTSGSYNEQFF; cdr3_nt: TGTGCCAGCAGCTCCGGGACTAGCGGGAGCTACAATGAGCAGTTCTTC
v_call: TRBV4-3; clone_size: NA; j_call: TRBJ2-3; d_call: TRBD2; cdr3_aa: CASSQEILASGVSTDTQYF; cdr3_nt: TGCGCCAGCAGCCAAGAAATTCTGGCTAGCGGGGTGAGCACAGATACGCAGTATTTT
v_call: TRBV29-1; clone_size: NA; j_call: TRBJ2-1; d_call: NA; cdr3_aa: CSGTRGTGYNEQFF; cdr3_nt: TGCAGCGGTACACGGGGGACGGGATACAATGAGCAGTTCTTC
v_call: TRBV2; clone_size: NA; j_call: TRBJ1-5; d_call: NA; cdr3_aa: CASSVVQGTQPQHF; cdr3_nt: TGTGCCAGCAGTGTAGTACAGGGTACTCAGCCCCAGCATTTT
v_call: TRBV5-8; clone_size: NA; j_call: TRBJ1-4; d_call: NA; cdr3_aa: CASSRQTNEKLFF; cdr3_nt: TGTGCCAGCAGTAGACAGACCAATGAAAAACTGTTTTTT
v_call: TRBV7-3; clone_size: NA; j_call: TRBJ2-7; d_call: NA; cdr3_aa: CASSRSGLEGYEQYF; cdr3_nt: TGTGCCAGCAGCAGATCGGGGCTGGAGGGGTACGAGCAGTACTTC
v_call: TRBV4-1; clone_size: NA; j_call: TRBJ2-6; d_call: NA; cdr3_aa: CASSPRGANVLTF; cdr3_nt: TGCGCCAGCAGCCCCCGTGGGGCCAACGTCCTGACTTTC
v_call: TRBV7-8; clone_size: NA; j_call: TRBJ2-6; d_call: TRBD1; cdr3_aa: CASGAFLAGGNAGANVLTF; cdr3_nt: TGTGCCAGCGGAGCTTTTTTGGCAGGGGGCAATGCTGGGGCCAACGTCCTGACTTTC
v_call: TRBV18; clone_size: NA; j_call: TRBJ2-7; d_call: TRBD2; cdr3_aa: CASSRTSGGSYEQYF; cdr3_nt: TGTGCCAGCTCCCGGACTAGCGGAGGGTCCTACGAGCAGTACTTC
v_call: TRBV13; clone_size: NA; j_call: TRBJ2-7; d_call: TRBD1; cdr3_aa: CASSSSGGSWEQYF; cdr3_nt: TGTGCCAGCAGCTCATCAGGGGGATCGTGGGAGCAGTACTTC
v_call: TRBV30; clone_size: NA; j_call: TRBJ1-6; d_call: NA; cdr3_aa: CAWSGGGSYNSPLHF; cdr3_nt: TGTGCCTGGAGTGGCGGAGGGTCCTATAATTCACCCCTCCACTTT